These 10 T cell receptor beta chains share one sample of origin, sequenced in a study of T cell responses to AZD1222 COVID-19 vaccine. Repertoires were generated with immunoSEQ multiplex PCR, while TCRdb's copy carries only in-frame clones and drops some. The sample has 25,000 to 30,000 clones; about nine tenths are singletons. The sample here was peripheral blood, taken on day 0 of AZD1222 vaccination. The receptors were gathered from an adult in good health.

The chain has TRBV15 and TRBJ2-6, with 8 bases matching TRBD2. Germline V gene data show CDR1 as LNHNV and CDR2 as YYDKDF (reference sequence). Trimming cost V 3 bases and J 4 bases; bases outside gene matches: 14. This CDR3 contains 19 residues. CDR3 loop: CATSSGMTGGPSGANVLTF. The DNA of the CDR3 is TGTGCCACCAGCAGTGGTATGACGGGAGGGCCGTCGGGGGCCAACGTCCTGACTTTC.

This chain's CDR3 is CASSVLAEGSTDTQYF. In DNA, the CDR3 is TGTGCCAGCAGCGTTCTGGCCGAGGGGAGCACAGATACGCAGTATTTT. The rearrangement joins TRBV9 to TRBJ2-3, with D possibly called TRBD1 or TRBD2 (5 bases each). Germline assignment: CDR1 SGDLS and CDR2 YYNGEE. Trimming removed 2 bases at V and 0 bases at J, with 13 bases between. The CDR3 runs to 16 residues.

The chain recombines TRBV9 with TRBJ2-7, with TRBD1 as a possible D gene (5 bases). Germline V gene sequence: CDR1 SGDLS, CDR2 YYNGEE. The CDR3 spans 15 residues. The V end was cut by 0 bases, the J end by 2 bases, with 12 bases between. CDR3 region: CASSVEGHEAYEQYF. The CDR3 bases are TGTGCCAGCAGCGTAGAGGGGCACGAGGCCTACGAGCAGTACTTC.

The V gene is TRBV29-1, the J gene TRBJ1-2, with a tentative D call TRBD1 (6 bases). Germline CDR1 SQVTM, CDR2 ANQGSEA. The V end was cut by 6 bases, the J end by 7 bases, with 18 bases between. The CDR3 is 13 amino acids. The CDR3 region is CSVVEGGRGGYTF. The DNA of the CDR3 is TGCAGCGTCGTCGAAGGGGGGCGAGGTGGCTACACCTTC.

This clone appeared once. DNA of the CDR3: TGTGCCTGGAGTCCTCAGGGGGGCGGGAGAACCCAGTTCTTC. Protein: CAWSPQGGGRTQFF. The chain is built from TRBV30 and TRBJ2-1, with D perhaps assigned TRBD1 or TRBD2 (7 bases each). This CDR3 is 14 amino acids long. V was cut by 2 bases and J by 13 bases, with 21 bases left in between. Per the germline V gene, CDR1 is GTSNPN and CDR2 is SVGIG (reference sequence).

The rearrangement links TRBV4-2 to TRBJ2-5, with 8 bases lining up with TRBD2. Germline CDR1 and CDR2: LGHNA and YNFKEQ. This CDR3 region has 16 residues. V gave up 4 bases and J gave up 2 bases; unmatched junction bases: 9. The CDR3 is CASSPGGGGRQETQYF. The CDR3 region has the DNA TGTGCCAGCAGCCCCGGGGGCGGCGGGAGGCAAGAGACCCAGTACTTC.

V gene TRBV3-1 (or the pseudogene TRBV3-2) combines with J gene TRBJ2-5, with 7 bases identical to TRBD2. This CDR3 contains 15 residues. V lost 3 bases and J lost 5; bases outside the gene matches: 9. Germline values: CDR1 LGHDT, CDR2 YNNKEL (reference sequence). For the CDR3, the DNA is TGTGCCAGCAGCCAGGAAAGAGGGAGGGTTGAGACCCAGTACTTC. It translates to CASSQERGRVETQYF.

This clone was seen more than once but under ten times. The chain is built from TRBV18 and TRBJ2-5, with 9 bases lining up with TRBD2. The V gene end was trimmed by 5 bases and the J gene end by 3 bases; junction bases not matched to a gene: 7. This CDR3 has 15 amino acids. CDR1 and CDR2 from the germline V gene are KGHSH and LQKENI. CDR3: CASSTPERGEETQYF. CDR3 DNA: TGTGCCAGCTCAACCCCTGAGCGGGGGGAAGAGACCCAGTACTTC.

The J gene is TRBJ1-6, the V gene TRBV2, with a weak D call TRBD1 (5 bases). The CDR3 extends over 14 amino acids. Germline V lookup: CDR1 SNHLY, CDR2 FYNNEI. V was shortened by 4 bases and J by 9 bases, with 13 bases between the two germline ends. CDR3 amino acids: CASSVGRAGSPLHF. The CDR3 nucleotides read TGTGCCAGCAGTGTCGGCAGGGCTGGTTCACCCCTCCACTTT.

The chain uses TRBV5-1 and TRBJ2-1, with unresolved D. The CDR3 contains 15 residues. Trimming took off 4 bases at V and 4 bases at J, with 15 bases between the two ends. Looked up from germline, CDR1 is SGHRS and CDR2 is YFSETQ. CDR3 region: CASSQGRVQYNEQFF. In DNA, the CDR3 is TGCGCCAGCAGCCAAGGACGGGTCCAATACAATGAGCAGTTCTTC. Complete variable domain (other parts from reference TRBV5-1 and TRBJ2-1): KAGVTQTPRYLIKTRGQQVTLSCSPISGHRSVSWYQQTPGQGLQFLFEYFSETQRNKGNFPGRFSGRQFSNSRSEMNVSTLELGDSALYLCASSQGRVQYNEQFFGPGTRLTVL.